These 28 T cell receptor beta chains share one sample of origin, sequenced in a study of blood T cell repertoires in COVID-19. Assay used: immunoSEQ multiplex PCR; TCRdb lists only in-frame clones, some missing. The data show approximately 150,000 clones, with approximately 80% seen just once and 3.5% to 4% held by the top ten. Sequencing was carried out using peripheral blood. The receptors stem from a man between 70 and 80 years old who had recovered from COVID-19.

The chain couples TRBV9 to TRBJ1-2, with D possibly being TRBD1 (5 bases). This CDR3 has 15 amino acids. The ends were cut back, 1 base at V and 7 bases at J, with 17 bases in the middle. Germline-derived CDR1 and CDR2 are SGDLS and YYNGEE. The CDR3 DNA reads TGTGCCAGCAGCGTACAGCAGGGTTTCGGTGCTGGCTACACCTTC. Translation gives CASSVQQGFGAGYTF. The full variable domain, in which reference TRBV9 and TRBJ1-2 provide the parts outside the CDR3, is DSGVTQTPKHLITATGQRVTLRCSPRSGDLSVYWYQQSLDQGLQFLIQYYNGEERAKGNILERFSAQQFPDLHSELNLSSLELGDSALYFCASSVQQGFGAGYTFGSGTRLTVV.

This sequence joins TRBV27 and TRBJ2-3; D may be TRBD1 (5 bases). CDR1 and CDR2 from the germline V gene are MNHEY and SMNVEV (reference sequence). The V end lost 4 bases, the J end lost 4 bases, and 18 bases lay between the germline ends. This CDR3 has 16 residues. The CDR3 DNA reads as TGTGCCAGCAGTTCTTTTTGGGGCGCTTCGGCAGATACGCAGTATTTT. Amino acids: CASSSFWGASADTQYF.

J is TRBJ1-5 and V is TRBV20-1; 7 bases match TRBD1. The junction had 7 bases not matched to a gene; V was cut back by 3 bases and J by 5 bases. The CDR3 runs to 14 residues. In germline, CDR1 is DFQATT, CDR2 SNEGSKA (reference sequence). CDR3 DNA sequence: TGCAGTGCTAGTTCCGGGACAGATTATCAGCCCCAGCATTTT. This translates into CSASSGTDYQPQHF.

This clone was detected many times. The chain employs TRBV7-2 and TRBJ2-3; 8 positions match TRBD2. Germline loops: CDR1 SGHTA, CDR2 FQGNSA. V lost 2 bases and J lost 3; bases outside the gene matches: 7. The CDR3 has 16 residues. The CDR3: CASSLYAGGGTDTQYF. For the CDR3, the DNA is TGTGCCAGCAGCTTATACGCGGGAGGAGGGACAGATACGCAGTATTTT.

This chain's CDR3 is CASSHLEGVEQYF. In DNA form, the CDR3 reads TGTGCCAGCAGCCACCTTGAGGGGGTCGAGCAGTACTTC. V gene TRBV5-6 combines with J gene TRBJ2-7; maybe TRBD1 (6 bases). V was cut by 4 bases and J by 6 bases, with 14 bases left in between. Germline V gene sequence: CDR1 SGHDT, CDR2 YYEEEE. The CDR3 contains 13 residues.

This clone appeared once. This chain joins TRBV13 and TRBJ2-7, with TRBD2 identical over 8 bases. Germline V gene lookup returns CDR1 PRHDT and CDR2 FYEKMQ (reference sequence). CDR3 length: 15 amino acids. Trimming removed 4 bases from V and 5 bases from J; junction bases left unmatched: 10. Here the CDR3 reads CASSSRPGGPHEQYF. The CDR3, as DNA: TGTGCCAGCAGCTCTAGACCGGGAGGGCCCCACGAGCAGTACTTC.

This sequence joins TRBV5-4 and TRBJ1-5; TRBD1 is a possible D gene (5 bases). Per germline, CDR1 SGHNT and CDR2 YYREEE (reference sequence). Trimming took 1 base from V and 6 from J, leaving 11 bases between them. This CDR3 has 14 residues. The CDR3 sequence is CASSLMGGGQPQHF. CDR3 nucleotides: TGTGCCAGCAGCTTGATGGGGGGGGGTCAGCCCCAGCATTTT.

The V call is TRBV7-8, the J call TRBJ2-3, with 8 positions matching TRBD2. With 2 bases clipped from V and 4 bases from J, the junction kept 5 bases outside the gene matches. Germline CDR1 reads SGHVS; CDR2 reads FQNEAQ. The CDR3 length is 15 residues. CDR3 in amino acids: CASSLRAGVSDTQYF. The DNA of the CDR3 is TGTGCCAGCAGCTTACGAGCGGGAGTGTCAGATACGCAGTATTTT.

The chain combines TRBV6-6 with TRBJ2-3; 7 bases line up with TRBD1. The CDR3 is 15 amino acids. The V gene's germline CDR1 is MNHNY and CDR2 SVGAGI (reference sequence). V lost 1 base, J lost 2 bases, and 3 bases stayed unmatched. This chain's CDR3 is CASSYWGQNTDTQYF. DNA of the CDR3: TGTGCCAGCAGTTACTGGGGACAGAACACAGATACGCAGTATTTT.

The V gene is TRBV5-4, the J gene TRBJ2-3; 8 positions match TRBD1. The length of the CDR3 is 14 residues. Per germline, CDR1 SGHNT and CDR2 YYREEE (reference sequence). The V and J ends lost 3 bases and 6 bases, in that order; junction bases with no gene match: 6. The CDR3, as DNA: TGTGCCAGCAGCTGGACAGGGAGGTCCGATACGCAGTATTTT. It codes for CASSWTGRSDTQYF.

DNA of the CDR3: TGTGCCAGTCGGTCCCCTGAGCGGTCCACAGATACGCAGTATTTT. This sequence encodes CASRSPERSTDTQYF. The chain uses TRBV6-5 and TRBJ2-3; a possible D gene is TRBD2 (5 bases). Looked up from germline, CDR1 is MNHEY and CDR2 is SVGAGI. CDR3 size: 15 residues. Trimming removed 9 bases from V and 2 bases from J, with 18 bases in between.

The chain has TRBV30 and TRBJ1-3, with TRBD1 matching over 9 bases. Per germline, CDR1 GTSNPN and CDR2 SVGIG (reference sequence). The CDR3 has 12 amino acids. V lost 5 bases and J lost 4; bases outside the gene matches: 0. The CDR3 loop reads CAWGTGGNTIYF. CDR3 nucleotides: TGTGCCTGGGGGACAGGGGGAAACACCATATATTTT.

As regards this clone: Germline is not matched at one junction end, which may reflect a read error. The chain employs TRBV7-9 and TRBJ2-3; possibly TRBD1 for D (6 bases). The CDR3 spans 13 residues. Per the germline V gene, CDR1 is SEHNR and CDR2 is FQNEAQ (reference sequence). CDR3 sequence (DNA): TGTGCCAGCAGCCCCCGGGACACAAATACGCAGTATTTT. Amino acids: CASSPRDTNTQYF.

The genes are TRBV7-9 and TRBJ2-5; TRBD2 agrees at 11 bases. V lost 3 bases to trimming and J lost 2 bases; unmatched junction nucleotides: 8. CDR3 size: 17 residues. Germline V gene data show CDR1 as SEHNR and CDR2 as FQNEAQ (reference sequence). DNA of the CDR3: TGTGCCAGCAGCTTCATACCTAGCGGGGGGCGACAAGAGACCCAGTACTTC. Amino acids: CASSFIPSGGRQETQYF.

This chain uses TRBV11-2 with TRBJ2-1, with 9 bases lining up with TRBD2. The CDR3 spans 15 residues. V shed 1 base and J 7 bases; nucleotides not matched to a gene: 5. The germline CDR1 and CDR2 sequences are SGHAT and FQNNGV. In DNA, the CDR3 is TGTGCCAGCAGCTTAGTTTTACTAGCGGGTAATGAGCAGTTCTTC. Translated: CASSLVLLAGNEQFF.

This chain joins TRBV6-2 or TRBV6-3 and TRBJ2-5; 10 bases are a match to TRBD2. Germline CDR1 is MNHEY and CDR2 is SVGEGT. V lost 4 bases, J lost 5 bases, and 10 bases stayed unmatched. The CDR3 has 16 residues. The CDR3 region has the DNA TGTGCCAGCAGTTTGGGACTAGCGAGTCGGTTGGAGACCCAGTACTTC. Protein: CASSLGLASRLETQYF.

This rearrangement joins TRBV18 to TRBJ2-7; 11 nucleotides align to TRBD1. This CDR3 has 17 amino acids. The germline V gene has CDR1 KGHSH and CDR2 LQKENI. V lost 0 bases, J lost 7 bases, and 11 bases stayed unmatched. Here the CDR3 reads CASSPPNYGTGGQEQYF. For the CDR3, the DNA is TGTGCCAGCTCACCACCGAATTACGGGACAGGGGGTCAGGAGCAGTACTTC.

This chain uses TRBV3-1 (or the pseudogene TRBV3-2) with TRBJ2-1, with 11 bases matching TRBD2. J gave up 10 bases and V 0 bases, and 11 bases lay outside the gene matches. This CDR3 has 17 amino acids. CDR1 LGHDT and CDR2 YNNKEL come from the germline V gene (reference sequence). Here the CDR3 reads CASSQDRLAGLGREQFF. The CDR3 nucleotides read TGTGCCAGCAGCCAAGATCGACTAGCGGGATTAGGGAGGGAGCAGTTCTTC.

V usage is TRBV10-2 and J usage is TRBJ1-1; D gene uncertain. CDR1 and CDR2 from the germline V gene are WSHSY and SAAADI. This CDR3 region has 14 residues. Trimming cost V 4 bases and J 5 bases, with 14 bases left between them. The CDR3 sequence: CASSVERVRTEAFF. Written as DNA, the CDR3 is TGCGCCAGCAGTGTGGAGAGGGTGAGGACTGAAGCTTTCTTT.

This chain connects TRBV7-3 to TRBJ2-2, with TRBD1 identical over 9 bases. The CDR3 contains 15 residues. Germline values: CDR1 SGHTA, CDR2 FQGTGA. The V and J ends lost 3 bases and 4 bases, in that order; junction bases with no gene match: 3. CDR3 residues: CASSLTGGFTGELFF. The CDR3 bases are TGTGCCAGCAGCTTGACAGGGGGGTTCACCGGGGAGCTGTTTTTT.

The V and J genes are TRBV2 and TRBJ2-1, with 13 positions matching TRBD2. In germline, CDR1 is SNHLY, CDR2 FYNNEI. The CDR3 consists of 15 residues. V lost 6 bases and J lost 8; bases outside the gene matches: 7. The CDR3 here is CASRLRTSGSYEQFF. The CDR3, as DNA: TGTGCCAGCAGGCTAAGGACTAGCGGGAGTTATGAGCAGTTCTTC.

This chain links TRBV19 with TRBJ2-2, with D possibly being TRBD1 (6 bases). V gave up 6 bases and J gave up 0 bases, with 11 bases separating them. Looked up from germline, CDR1 is LNHDA and CDR2 is SQIVND (reference sequence). The CDR3 is 15 amino acids. CDR3: CASSPGTTNTGELFF. CDR3 bases: TGTGCCAGTAGCCCCGGGACAACGAACACCGGGGAGCTGTTTTTT.

The V gene is TRBV27, the J gene TRBJ2-1; tentatively, D is TRBD2 (5 bases). Germline CDR1 reads MNHEY; CDR2 reads SMNVEV (reference sequence). V lost 2 bases and J lost 7, with 15 bases in between. This CDR3 has 15 amino acids. The CDR3 region is CASSLDGNRGNEQFF. CDR3 DNA sequence: TGTGCCAGCAGTTTAGACGGGAACCGGGGAAATGAGCAGTTCTTC.

This clone was picked up one time. For the CDR3, the DNA is TGTGCCAGCAGACCTGTAGCGGGAGTGGGAAATGAGCAGTTCTTC. Its translation: CASRPVAGVGNEQFF. The genes are TRBV6-1 and TRBJ2-1; 9 bases match TRBD2. V lost 6 bases to trimming and J lost 7 bases; unmatched junction nucleotides: 10. The CDR3 is 15 residues long. Germline-derived CDR1 and CDR2 are MNHNS and SASEGT.

The rearrangement uses TRBV4-2 and TRBJ2-3; TRBD2 agrees at 10 bases. The CDR3 contains 17 residues. Germline V gene sequence: CDR1 LGHNA, CDR2 YNFKEQ. The V and J ends lost 0 bases and 4 bases, in that order; junction bases with no gene match: 7. The DNA for the CDR3 is TGTGCCAGCAGCCAAGACTCGGGACTAGCGTTAGCAGATACGCAGTATTTT. Its translation is CASSQDSGLALADTQYF.

This clone showed up just a few times. The rearrangement joins TRBV9 to TRBJ2-6; TRBD1 agrees at 9 bases. V was clipped by 2 bases and J by 2 bases; unmatched bases: 8. The CDR3 consists of 18 residues. CDR1 SGDLS and CDR2 YYNGEE come from the germline V gene. This CDR3 reads CASSVSGTGSPGANVLTF. CDR3 DNA sequence: TGTGCCAGCAGCGTCTCCGGGACAGGGTCCCCTGGGGCCAACGTCCTGACTTTC.

This chain links TRBV4-1 with TRBJ2-5; a weak D match, TRBD2 (6 bases). Germline V gene data show CDR1 as MGHRA and CDR2 as YSYEKL. The germline V and J ends were trimmed by 1 base and 1 base, with 10 bases remaining between them. There are 15 residues in the CDR3. This chain's CDR3 is CASSQGTGGQETQYF. The CDR3, as DNA: TGCGCCAGCAGCCAAGGGACCGGGGGCCAAGAGACCCAGTACTTC.

The CDR3 is CATSRGGGLTDTQYF. CDR3 nucleotides: TGTGCCACCAGCAGAGGGGGAGGACTCACAGATACGCAGTATTTT. The chain couples TRBV15 to TRBJ2-3; the D gene is possibly TRBD2 (6 bases). V was shortened by 1 base and J by 2 bases, with 10 bases between the two germline ends. CDR1 and CDR2 (germline): LNHNV, YYDKDF (reference sequence). There are 15 residues in the CDR3. Based on the CDR3 plus reference TRBV15 and TRBJ2-3, the full variable domain is DAMVIQNPRYQVTQFGKPVTLSCSQTLNHNVMYWYQQKSSQAPKLLFHYYDKDFNNEADTPDNFQSRRPNTSFCFLDIRSPGLGDTAMYLCATSRGGGLTDTQYFGPGTRLTVL.